In its sample, the clone carrying this T cell receptor beta chain is medium-sized. J lost 4 bases, V lost 6 bases, and 7 bases had no gene match. The germline gives CDR1 SQVTM, CDR2 ANQGSEA. CDR3 size: 15 residues. CD25-based Treg depletion was applied to purified naive CD4+ T cells. Constant-region reverse primers amplified full-length variable regions, followed by semi-nested Nested Universal Primer A PCR. TCRdb recomputed calls from the 5' RACE reads with MiXCR, one row per CDR3 protein. This table holds some 30,000 distinct CDR3 sequences, roughly 26% found once. J is TRBJ2-1 and V is TRBV29-1, with 12 positions matching TRBD2. The sequence derives from a female donor with breast cancer. Sequenced input: naive CD4+ T cells sorted from a lymph node. Regarding subset: naive CD4+ T cells, CD4+CD45RA+CD25-. CDR3 bases: TGCAGCGTCACCCCTAGCGGGAGGGGTTACAATGAGCAGTTCTTC. Its protein product is CSVTPSGRGYNEQFF.